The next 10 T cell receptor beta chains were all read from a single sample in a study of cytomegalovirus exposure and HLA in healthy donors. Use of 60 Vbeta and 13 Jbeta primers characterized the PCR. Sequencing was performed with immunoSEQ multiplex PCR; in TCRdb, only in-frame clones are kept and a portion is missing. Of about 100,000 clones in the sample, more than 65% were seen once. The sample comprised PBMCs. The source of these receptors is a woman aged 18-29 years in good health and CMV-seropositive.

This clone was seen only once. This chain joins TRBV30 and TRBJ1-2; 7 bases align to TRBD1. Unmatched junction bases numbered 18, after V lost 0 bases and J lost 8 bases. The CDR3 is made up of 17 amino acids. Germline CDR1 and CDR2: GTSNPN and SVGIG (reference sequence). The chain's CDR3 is CAWSVGLGTEGVVGYTF. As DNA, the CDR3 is TGTGCCTGGAGTGTAGGCTTGGGGACAGAGGGTGTAGTAGGCTACACCTTC.

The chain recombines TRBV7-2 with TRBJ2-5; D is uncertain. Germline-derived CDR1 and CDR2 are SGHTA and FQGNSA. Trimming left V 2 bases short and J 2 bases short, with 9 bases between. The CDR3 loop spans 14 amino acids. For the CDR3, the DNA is TGTGCCAGCAGCTTATTCATCCCACAAGAGACCCAGTACTTC. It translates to CASSLFIPQETQYF.

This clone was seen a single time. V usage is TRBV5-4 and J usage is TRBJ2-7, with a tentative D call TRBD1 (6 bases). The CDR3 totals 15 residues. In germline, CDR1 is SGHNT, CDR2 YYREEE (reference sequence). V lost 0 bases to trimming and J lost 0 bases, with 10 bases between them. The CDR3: CASSLDRVNSYEQYF. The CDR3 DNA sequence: TGTGCCAGCAGCTTGGACAGGGTGAACTCCTACGAGCAGTACTTC.

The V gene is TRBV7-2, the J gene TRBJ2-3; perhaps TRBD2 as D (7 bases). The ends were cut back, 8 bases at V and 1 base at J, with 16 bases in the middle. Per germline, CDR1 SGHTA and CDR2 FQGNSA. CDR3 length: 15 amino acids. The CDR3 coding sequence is TGTGCCAGCGGGAGGGGGGCCAAGGGCACAGATACGCAGTATTTT. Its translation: CASGRGAKGTDTQYF.

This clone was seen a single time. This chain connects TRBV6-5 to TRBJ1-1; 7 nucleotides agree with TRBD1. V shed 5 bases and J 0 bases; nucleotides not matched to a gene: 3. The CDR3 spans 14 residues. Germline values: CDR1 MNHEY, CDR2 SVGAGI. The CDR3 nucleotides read TGTGCCAGCAGTCTCAGGGGGGTGAACACTGAAGCTTTCTTT. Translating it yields CASSLRGVNTEAFF.

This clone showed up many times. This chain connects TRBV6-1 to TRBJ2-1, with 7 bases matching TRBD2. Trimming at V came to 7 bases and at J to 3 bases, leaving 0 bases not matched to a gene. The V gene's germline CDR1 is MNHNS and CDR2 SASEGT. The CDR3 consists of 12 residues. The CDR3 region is CASKRDYNEQFF. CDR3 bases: TGTGCCAGCAAGCGGGACTACAATGAGCAGTTCTTC.

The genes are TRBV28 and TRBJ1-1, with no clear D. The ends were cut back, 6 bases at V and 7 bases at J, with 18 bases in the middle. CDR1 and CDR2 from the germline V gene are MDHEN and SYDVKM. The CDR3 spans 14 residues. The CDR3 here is CASSPLSGSREAFF. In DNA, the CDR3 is TGTGCCAGCAGCCCCCTTTCGGGGAGCCGTGAAGCTTTCTTT.

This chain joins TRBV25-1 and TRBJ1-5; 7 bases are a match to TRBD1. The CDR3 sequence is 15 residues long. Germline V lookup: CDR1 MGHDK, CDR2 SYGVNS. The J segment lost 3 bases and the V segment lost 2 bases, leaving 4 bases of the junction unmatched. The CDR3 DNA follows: TGTGCCAGCAGTGAAACAGGGGTGGACAATCAGCCCCAGCATTTT. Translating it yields CASSETGVDNQPQHF.

CDR3 loop: CASSLWGGGQDTGELFF. The CDR3 coding sequence is TGTGCCAGCAGTTTATGGGGGGGAGGGCAGGACACCGGGGAGCTGTTTTTT. This rearrangement joins TRBV28 to TRBJ2-2; 7 nucleotides align to TRBD2. Germline assignment: CDR1 MDHEN and CDR2 SYDVKM. The CDR3 totals 17 residues. Trimming took 0 bases from V and 3 from J; bases not matched to a gene: 7.

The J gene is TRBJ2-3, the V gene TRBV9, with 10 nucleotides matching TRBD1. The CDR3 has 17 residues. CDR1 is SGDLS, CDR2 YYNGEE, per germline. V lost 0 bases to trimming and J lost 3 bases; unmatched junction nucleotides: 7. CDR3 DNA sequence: TGTGCCAGCAGCGTAGAAGGGACAGGGGTTAGGACAGATACGCAGTATTTT. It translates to CASSVEGTGVRTDTQYF.